The source of this T cell receptor beta chain is a study of blood T cell repertoires in COVID-19. In the study overall: Researchers got acute and convalescent COVID-19 samples from the United States, Italy and Spain. T cells, B-cell-depleted T cells, or PBMCs supplied cDNA or gDNA.

Authors' methods: Estimated nucleated cell counts came from reference gene primer amplification. TCRdb keeps only in-frame clones here, not all; method: immunoSEQ multiplex PCR. V and J calls and clone size follow that table, whereas D and trimming were derived from the DNA. The table lists about 28,000 clones, roughly 90% of them singletons. This clone was counted only a few times. During active infection, Seattle patients enrolled and were then monitored through disease. Sequences were obtained from peripheral blood. This receptor was obtained from a man between 60 and 75 years old with COVID-19, enrolled during active disease.

In nucleotides, the CDR3 is TGTGCCACCAGTGATTTTGAAGACAGGCTAGGGGGCTACACCTTC. It specifies CATSDFEDRLGGYTF. The chain carries TRBV24-1 and TRBJ1-2, with D possibly TRBD1 on 6 matching bases. Germline CDR1 reads KGHDR; CDR2 reads SFDVKD. The CDR3 is 15 amino acids. V was cut by 1 base and J by 8 bases, with 16 bases left in between.